The 26 T cell receptor beta chains in this list originate from one sample, sequenced in a study. Cells sorted as Tregs were CD4+, CD25+ and CD127-/low. TCRdb itself ran the 5' RACE reads through MiXCR, one entry per CDR3 protein. The sample yields about 55,000 distinct CDR3 sequences, roughly 20% seen once. Sequencing was performed on tumor-infiltrating Tregs sorted from the breast tumor. These receptors all stem from a female donor with breast cancer.

This clonotype was seen a few times. The rearrangement joins TRBV5-6 to TRBJ2-1; tentatively, D is TRBD1 (6 bases). The CDR3 consists of 15 residues. V was shortened by 5 bases and J by 12 bases, with 24 bases between the two germline ends. From germline, CDR1 is SGHDT and CDR2 YYEEEE. The CDR3 region has the DNA TGTGCCAGCAGATCCAGAGCCAGAGCCGGGACAAGGCAGTTCTTC. Its protein product is CASRSRARAGTRQFF.

With respect to this clonotype: A much larger clone sits a single nucleotide away, making a read error possible. The chain is built from TRBV20-1 and TRBJ2-4; possibly TRBD1 or TRBD2 for D (5 bases each). Trimming shortened V by 4 bases and J by 2 bases, and 15 bases separated the two germline ends. Germline V lookup: CDR1 DFQATT, CDR2 SNEGSKA (reference sequence). The CDR3 runs 15 residues. This CDR3 is CSAKPGTPTKNIQYF. In nucleotides, the CDR3 is TGCAGTGCTAAGCCGGGGACCCCTACCAAAAACATTCAGTACTTC.

This clonotype was counted a few times. The gene calls are TRBV5-1 and TRBJ1-5; 11 bases match TRBD1. CDR3 length: 14 residues. Germline CDR1 is SGHRS and CDR2 is YFSETQ. The J segment lost 6 bases and the V segment lost 4 bases, leaving 3 bases of the junction unmatched. The CDR3 sequence: CASSPGQGGQPQHF. The CDR3 nucleotides are TGCGCCAGCAGCCCGGGACAGGGGGGTCAGCCCCAGCATTTT.

The CDR3 nucleotides read TGCAGTGCCCGGCCGGGTGTAGGATGGAATGAGCAGTTCTTC. This sequence encodes CSARPGVGWNEQFF. The J gene is TRBJ2-1, the V gene TRBV20-1; D is uncertain. CDR3 size: 14 residues. Per germline, CDR1 DFQATT and CDR2 SNEGSKA (reference sequence). With 6 bases removed from V and 7 bases from J, the gap between germline ends came to 19 bases.

This clonotype ranks as medium-sized. The V call is TRBV6-5, the J call TRBJ1-6; no reliable D call. The V gene's germline CDR1 is MNHEY and CDR2 SVGAGI. This CDR3 is 16 amino acids long. Trimming pared 4 bases from V and 4 bases from J, leaving 14 bases between. The CDR3 loop reads CASSSSPQIYNSPLHF. The DNA for the CDR3 is TGTGCCAGCAGTTCCTCCCCACAGATTTATAATTCACCCCTCCACTTT.

This clonotype was observed a handful of times. The CDR3 carries no conserved terminal phenylalanine or tryptophan, so it likely arises from a read error. It is unclear where the CDR3 begins or ends on the DNA, so no DNA is shown, and the CDR3 is as TCRdb lists it. The chain is built from TRBV4-1 and TRBJ2-7; the table calls TRBD1, which could not be checked here. Counting both end residues, the CDR3 totals 9 amino acids. Germline V gene sequence: CDR1 MGHRA, CDR2 YSYEKL. This CDR3 is CASSPPAGI.

This clonotype was picked up a small number of times. V gene TRBV5-1 combines with J gene TRBJ1-1, with a possible D match to TRBD1 (5 bases). The germline V and J ends were trimmed by 4 bases and 0 bases, with 13 bases remaining between them. The germline V gene encodes CDR1 SGHRS and CDR2 YFSETQ. The CDR3 covers 15 residues. Here the CDR3 reads CASSPTAGLNTEAFF. The CDR3 DNA sequence: TGCGCCAGCAGCCCGACTGCAGGGTTGAACACTGAAGCTTTCTTT.

A remark on this clonotype: This could be a read error, since a much larger clone is one nucleotide away. The chain carries TRBV6-1 and TRBJ1-2, with unresolved D. The CDR3 runs to 13 residues. Per the germline V gene, CDR1 is MNHNS and CDR2 is SASEGT. The CDR3 is CGSRLDLNYGYTF. The CDR3 region has the DNA TGTGGCAGCAGATTAGACCTTAACTATGGCTACACCTTC.

The chain uses TRBV28 and TRBJ1-2; 9 nucleotides line up with TRBD1. The V gene's germline CDR1 is MDHEN and CDR2 SYDVKM. V lost 8 bases to trimming and J lost 3 bases; unmatched junction nucleotides: 7. This CDR3 region has 14 residues. The CDR3 region has the DNA TGTGCCAGCCTTAGACAGGGGGGATACTATGGCTACACCTTC. Translation gives CASLRQGGYYGYTF.

The chain has TRBV6-6 and TRBJ1-1, with a weak D call TRBD1 (5 bases). The ends were cut back, 5 bases at V and 4 bases at J, with 8 bases in the middle. Germline CDR1 MNHNY, CDR2 SVGAGI (reference sequence). This CDR3 has 12 amino acids. The CDR3 sequence: CASSRDSTEAFF. Here the CDR3 DNA reads TGTGCCAGCAGTCGTGACAGCACTGAAGCTTTCTTT.

The table lists this clonotype with a few counts. The rearrangement uses TRBV7-8 and TRBJ2-1; 7 bases fit TRBD1. From germline, CDR1 is SGHVS and CDR2 FQNEAQ. V shed 4 bases, J shed 4 bases, and the junction held 10 bases outside the gene matches. CDR3 length: 16 residues. The CDR3 DNA reads as TGTGCCAGCAGCTCTGACAGGGTTGCGATTTACAATGAGCAGTTCTTC. This translates into CASSSDRVAIYNEQFF.

This clonotype has just a few counts. The V call is TRBV5-1, the J call TRBJ2-2; 8 nucleotides match TRBD2. The germline gives CDR1 SGHRS, CDR2 YFSETQ. Trimming cost V 3 bases and J 5 bases; bases outside gene matches: 6. The CDR3 is made up of 15 amino acids. The CDR3 coding sequence is TGCGCCAGCAGCTCCAGCGGGAGAATGACCGGGGAGCTGTTTTTT. Translation gives CASSSSGRMTGELFF.

J is TRBJ2-1 and V is TRBV27; D ambiguous. The CDR3 totals 14 residues. V was cut by 6 bases and J by 6 bases, with 15 bases left in between. Germline assignment: CDR1 MNHEY and CDR2 SMNVEV (reference sequence). The CDR3, as DNA: TGTGCCAGCAGGACCGAGACACGAGTCAATGAGCAGTTCTTC. It codes for CASRTETRVNEQFF.

The chain uses TRBV5-1 and TRBJ2-7, with D tentatively TRBD1 (6 bases). Trimming stripped 4 bases from V and 5 bases from J, with 16 bases between. The CDR3 consists of 14 residues. Germline V lookup: CDR1 SGHRS, CDR2 YFSETQ. The CDR3 is CASSVTGYTHEQYF. The CDR3 DNA is TGCGCCAGCAGCGTAACAGGGTATACCCACGAGCAGTACTTC.

Concerning this clonotype: Compared with germline, one end of the junction differs, possibly owing to a read error. This chain connects TRBV5-1 to TRBJ2-2, with D possibly matching TRBD2 (5 bases). The CDR3 consists of 12 residues. Germline V gene data show CDR1 as SGHRS and CDR2 as YFSETQ. CDR3 amino acids: CASSLATGELFF. The CDR3 DNA reads TGCGCCAGCAGCTTAGCCACCGGGGAGCTGTTCTTT. The whole variable domain, remainder taken from reference TRBV5-1 and TRBJ2-2, is KAGVTQTPRYLIKTRGQQVTLSCSPISGHRSVSWYQQTPGQGLQFLFEYFSETQRNKGNFPGRFSGRQFSNSRSEMNVSTLELGDSALYLCASSLATGELFFGEGSRLTVL.

For this clonotype: A read error may explain this, as a much larger clone is one base away. The chain employs TRBV3-1 and TRBJ2-3, with TRBD2 matching over 13 bases. The V gene end was trimmed by 3 bases and the J gene end by 0 bases; junction bases not matched to a gene: 3. The CDR3 sequence is 17 residues long. Germline V gene sequence: CDR1 LGHDT, CDR2 YNNKEL (reference sequence). The CDR3 reads CASSQGLAGTSTDTQYF. In DNA form, the CDR3 reads TGTGCCAGCAGCCAGGGACTAGCGGGAACTAGCACAGATACGCAGTATTTT.

The chain links TRBV7-8 to TRBJ1-1; a possible D gene is TRBD1 (5 bases). CDR1 is SGHVS, CDR2 FQNEAQ, per germline. The length of the CDR3 is 15 residues. Trimming left V 1 base short and J 4 bases short, with 13 bases between. CDR3 residues: CASSLEAGMSTEAFF. The CDR3 DNA is TGTGCCAGCAGCTTAGAGGCAGGGATGTCCACTGAAGCTTTCTTT.

A few counts support this clonotype. The chain is built from TRBV6-1 and TRBJ2-7, with 8 bases that match TRBD2. CDR3 length equals 14 residues. Looked up from germline, CDR1 is MNHNS and CDR2 is SASEGT. Unmatched junction bases numbered 14, after V lost 10 bases and J lost 6 bases. The CDR3 DNA sequence: TGTGCCACCTTGAGCGGGAGCTTATCGAGCGAGCAGTACTTC. This codes for CATLSGSLSSEQYF.

This clonotype was detected many times. The V and J genes are TRBV20-1 and TRBJ1-5; TRBD1 is a possible D gene (6 bases). CDR1 and CDR2 (germline): DFQATT, SNEGSKA (reference sequence). Trimming stripped 4 bases from V and 7 bases from J, with 8 bases between. The CDR3 consists of 11 residues. CDR3 sequence reads: CSATGAQPQHF. CDR3 coding DNA: TGCAGTGCTACAGGGGCCCAGCCCCAGCATTTT.

The chain carries TRBV20-1 and TRBJ2-3; 10 bases are shared with TRBD2. V was pared by 1 base and J by 1 base, with 8 bases of the junction left unmatched. Germline CDR1 DFQATT, CDR2 SNEGSKA (reference sequence). The CDR3 sequence is 17 residues long. The CDR3 spells CSARASGRARGTDTQYF. The CDR3 DNA reads TGCAGTGCTAGAGCGAGCGGGAGGGCCCGGGGCACAGATACGCAGTATTTT.

This clonotype has more than one count but fewer than ten. This chain links TRBV5-1 with TRBJ2-3; 7 bases fit TRBD1. The V gene end was trimmed by 3 bases and the J gene end by 4 bases; junction bases not matched to a gene: 5. This CDR3 has 14 residues. From germline, CDR1 is SGHRS and CDR2 YFSETQ. CDR3 bases: TGCGCCAGCAGCTCTCAGGGGGTAGCAGATACGCAGTATTTT. Translation: CASSSQGVADTQYF.

There are many counts of this clonotype. The chain uses TRBV5-1 and TRBJ2-2; possibly TRBD2 for D (6 bases). The CDR3 has 13 amino acids. CDR1 and CDR2 from the germline V gene are SGHRS and YFSETQ. V was cut by 2 bases and J by 6 bases, with 8 bases left in between. This chain's CDR3 is CASSFSGAGELFF. CDR3 bases: TGCGCCAGCAGCTTTTCGGGGGCCGGGGAGCTGTTTTTT.

A word on this clonotype: One base away lies a much larger clone, so this may be a sequencing read error. V gene TRBV6-6 combines with J gene TRBJ2-1, with 9 bases lining up with TRBD2. This CDR3 is 13 amino acids long. Per germline, CDR1 MNHNY and CDR2 SVGAGI (reference sequence). The chain's CDR3 is CASSYTSGYEQCF. The CDR3 coding sequence is TGTGCCAGCAGTTACACTAGCGGGTATGAGCAGTGCTTC.

This chain connects TRBV6-6 to TRBJ1-4, with D tentatively TRBD1 (6 bases). This CDR3 is built from 12 residues. The germline gives CDR1 MNHNY, CDR2 SVGAGI (reference sequence). The V and J ends lost 5 bases and 8 bases respectively, with 9 bases between them. The CDR3 reads CASSPDREKLFF. In DNA, the CDR3 is TGTGCCAGCAGTCCTGACAGGGAAAAACTGTTTTTT.

This clonotype has ten or more counts. The rearrangement joins TRBV20-1 to TRBJ2-7; no clear D. Germline-derived CDR1 and CDR2 are DFQATT and SNEGSKA (reference sequence). The CDR3 has 14 amino acids. V lost 0 bases and J lost 0, with 9 bases in between. The CDR3 DNA reads as TGCAGTGCTAGAGATTTTGGCAGCTCCTACGAGCAGTACTTC. Its protein product is CSARDFGSSYEQYF.

Comment on this clonotype: This clone may be a read error of a much larger clone one base away. The chain carries TRBV7-2 and TRBJ2-3; D is possibly TRBD2 (6 bases). Germline CDR1 SGHTA, CDR2 FQGNSA. This CDR3 spans 14 amino acids. With 4 bases removed from V and 4 bases from J, the gap between germline ends came to 12 bases. The CDR3 sequence: CASSSGTAADTQYF. The DNA for the CDR3 is TGTGCCAGCAGCTCCGGGACTGCTGCAGATACGCAGTATTTT.